Sequencing of this TCR beta chain was carried out in a study of beta chain features in type 1 diabetes. Study at large: Examination of sorted cells across all samples involved 98,000,000 or so cells.

Concerning this clone: Antigen: not known.

General study findings and limits: Naive, central memory and regulatory TCRB repertoires appeared more similar among patients than healthy donors. Researchers caution that PCR might favor shorter templates, equally among patients and controls. TCRB CDR3 length was moderately but significantly reduced in all four CD4+ subsets of Type 1 diabetes patients.

Reverse transcribing all isolated RNA meant expressed TCRB transcripts were sequenced. Profiled with immunoSEQ multiplex PCR; TCRdb holds only in-frame clones, not every one. The sample yields some 640,000 clones, over 13% seen once. Sorted populations all had greater than 98% purity. Specimen: naive CD4+ T cells from blood. The TCR originated in a man between 18 and 29 years old with type 1 diabetes.

This CDR3 reads CASSFLAGGNEQFF. CDR3 DNA: TGCGCCAGCAGCTTTCTAGCGGGAGGGAATGAGCAGTTCTTC. The chain couples TRBV5-1 to TRBJ2-1; 12 bases map to TRBD2. This CDR3 spans 14 amino acids. Germline V gene data show CDR1 as SGHRS and CDR2 as YFSETQ. Unmatched junction bases numbered 1, after V lost 2 bases and J lost 7 bases.